The 17 T cell receptor beta chains listed next were all sequenced from one sample in a study of cytomegalovirus exposure and HLA in healthy donors. TCRdb's table, derived via immunoSEQ multiplex PCR, lists solely in-frame clones and lacks some. The table has 150,000 to 200,000 clones, roughly nine tenths seen once. Specimen: PBMCs. These receptors all stem from a man younger than 35 in good health and CMV-seropositive.

The rearrangement uses TRBV28 and TRBJ2-5; D unclear. From germline, CDR1 is MDHEN and CDR2 SYDVKM. V lost 2 bases and J 0 bases, leaving 4 bases between the germline ends. This CDR3 is built from 13 residues. The CDR3 is CASSLLYQETQYF. As DNA, the CDR3 is TGTGCCAGCAGTTTACTCTACCAAGAGACCCAGTACTTC.

The chain is built from TRBV2 and TRBJ2-1, with 9 nucleotides matching TRBD2. Germline V gene data show CDR1 as SNHLY and CDR2 as FYNNEI. This CDR3 is 15 amino acids long. After removal of 2 bases from V and 8 bases from J, the junction contained 7 bases not matched to a gene. The CDR3 protein is CASSELREGFYEQFF. CDR3 nucleotide sequence: TGTGCCAGCAGTGAACTGCGGGAGGGCTTCTATGAGCAGTTCTTC. Filled out from reference TRBV2 and TRBJ2-1, the complete variable domain reads EPEVTQTPSHQVTQMGQEVILRCVPISNHLYFYWYRQILGQKVEFLVSFYNNEISEKSEIFDDQFSVERPDGSNFTLKIRSTKLEDSAMYFCASSELREGFYEQFFGPGTRLTVL.

The genes are TRBV6-5 and TRBJ1-1; 10 positions agree with TRBD1. V lost 2 bases, J lost 1 base, and 4 bases stayed unmatched. The CDR3 is 16 residues long. Germline CDR1 is MNHEY and CDR2 is SVGAGI. CDR3 DNA: TGTGCCAGCAGTTACAGACAGGGGGCGCGGAACACTGAAGCTTTCTTT. It specifies CASSYRQGARNTEAFF.

J is TRBJ2-5 and V is TRBV15; TRBD2 agrees at 9 bases. V was clipped by 0 bases and J by 9 bases; unmatched bases: 5. This CDR3 is 14 amino acids long. Germline lookup yields CDR1 LNHNV and CDR2 YYDKDF (reference sequence). The CDR3 reads CATSRDERGAAQYF. CDR3 in DNA: TGTGCCACCAGCAGAGATGAGCGGGGGGCGGCCCAGTACTTC.

This clone showed up just a few times. This chain uses TRBV9 with TRBJ1-4; D is unclear. Germline V gene lookup returns CDR1 SGDLS and CDR2 YYNGEE. The CDR3 runs to 15 residues. The V gene lost 3 bases and the J gene lost 7 bases, with 16 bases spanning the gap. CDR3: CASSAWKGGGEKLFF. The CDR3 DNA reads as TGTGCCAGCAGCGCGTGGAAAGGCGGAGGTGAAAAACTGTTTTTT.

The rearrangement joins TRBV4-3 to TRBJ1-1; TRBD1 aligns across 8 bases. V shed 0 bases, J shed 5 bases, and the junction held 14 bases outside the gene matches. This CDR3 region has 18 residues. Germline V lookup: CDR1 LGHNA, CDR2 YSLEER. CDR3 sequence (DNA): TGCGCCAGCAGCCAAGATGCGATCACAGGGGGGAGGAGAACTGAAGCTTTCTTT. This gives the protein CASSQDAITGGRRTEAFF.

The rearrangement uses TRBV20-1 and TRBJ2-3, with 7 nucleotides matching TRBD2. V shed 8 bases, J shed 6 bases, and the junction held 5 bases outside the gene matches. Germline V CDR1 and CDR2: DFQATT, SNEGSKA (reference sequence). This CDR3 region has 11 residues. CDR3 in DNA: TGCAGTTCGGGGAGGGACGATACGCAGTATTTT. This translates into CSSGRDDTQYF.

This clone was counted only a few times. This chain uses TRBV27 with TRBJ1-2; D not resolved. Germline CDR1 MNHEY, CDR2 SMNVEV (reference sequence). The CDR3 is made up of 15 amino acids. V shed 4 bases and J shed 4 bases, with 16 bases lying between them. CDR3 nucleotide sequence: TGTGCCAGCAGTTCCGGGAACAGTCCTTTCTATGGCTACACCTTC. It yields the protein CASSSGNSPFYGYTF.

This chain connects TRBV6-6 to TRBJ2-3; D gene unclear. Deletions cut 2 bases from V and 6 bases from J, with 6 bases between. The CDR3 runs 12 residues. The V gene's germline CDR1 is MNHNY and CDR2 SVGAGI (reference sequence). The CDR3, as DNA: TGTGCCAGCAGTTACCCCCCTGATACGCAGTATTTT. Residues: CASSYPPDTQYF.

The genes are TRBV7-2 and TRBJ1-5; no clear D gene. This CDR3 has 15 amino acids. V lost 5 bases, J lost 5 bases, and 16 bases lay in between. The germline V gene has CDR1 SGHTA and CDR2 FQGNSA. For the CDR3, the DNA is TGTGCCAGCAGCAGCGCACCAGTTTCCTATCAGCCCCAGCATTTT. Protein: CASSSAPVSYQPQHF.

This sequence joins TRBV7-2 and TRBJ1-2; D not resolved. The CDR3 totals 14 residues. Deletions cut 5 bases from V and 1 base from J, with 11 bases between. Germline V lookup: CDR1 SGHTA, CDR2 FQGNSA. The CDR3: CASSARSGNYGYTF. For the CDR3, the DNA is TGTGCCAGCAGCGCCAGGTCCGGTAACTATGGCTACACCTTC.

The rearrangement links TRBV27 to TRBJ2-1; 9 bases fit TRBD2. Germline V gene lookup returns CDR1 MNHEY and CDR2 SMNVEV (reference sequence). The CDR3 runs to 15 residues. With 6 bases clipped from V and 6 bases from J, the junction kept 9 bases outside the gene matches. The DNA for the CDR3 is TGTGCCAGCAGGAGGCTAGCGGGAAACTCCAATGAGCAGTTCTTC. This encodes CASRRLAGNSNEQFF.

The chain carries TRBV27 and TRBJ2-7; D gene ambiguous. CDR1 MNHEY and CDR2 SMNVEV come from the germline V gene (reference sequence). V gave up 7 bases and J gave up 2 bases, with 9 bases separating them. This CDR3 spans 12 amino acids. The DNA for the CDR3 is TGTGCCAGCATCCTCTACCCCTACGAGCAGTACTTC. Protein product: CASILYPYEQYF.

Here the CDR3 reads CASSPRHPYSNQPQHF. In nucleotides, the CDR3 is TGTGCCAGCTCACCACGGCACCCTTATAGCAATCAGCCCCAGCATTTT. The chain has TRBV18 and TRBJ1-5; D ambiguous. The germline gives CDR1 KGHSH, CDR2 LQKENI. CDR3 length: 16 residues. The V gene lost 1 base and the J gene lost 0 bases, with 10 bases spanning the gap.

V usage is TRBV4-3 and J usage is TRBJ1-1; D remains unclear. The germline CDR1 and CDR2 sequences are LGHNA and YSLEER. CDR3 length equals 19 residues. V lost 1 base, J lost 4 bases, and 25 bases lay in between. The CDR3 here is CASSQGLSSRRIITTEAFF. Here the CDR3 DNA reads TGCGCCAGCAGCCAAGGACTCTCTTCTCGACGCATTATCACCACTGAAGCTTTCTTT.

The chain joins TRBV7-9 to TRBJ1-3, with no clear D. V was clipped by 7 bases and J by 0 bases, with 13 bases between them. Germline lookup yields CDR1 SEHNR and CDR2 FQNEAQ (reference sequence). The CDR3 spans 15 residues. The CDR3 loop reads CASTKTVYSGNTIYF. The CDR3 nucleotides read TGTGCCAGCACCAAAACAGTATACTCTGGAAACACCATATATTTT.

The chain is built from TRBV19 and TRBJ1-2; 7 bases are a match to TRBD1. Germline V lookup: CDR1 LNHDA, CDR2 SQIVND (reference sequence). Unmatched junction bases numbered 6, after V lost 7 bases and J lost 4 bases. The CDR3 sequence is 13 residues long. The CDR3 DNA reads as TGTGCCAGTACTTCAGGGGGGAGCTATGGCTACACCTTC. This translates into CASTSGGSYGYTF.